The 16 T cell receptor beta chains below all came from one sample that was sequenced in a study of CD4+ T cells in melanoma. Only in-frame clones appear in the TCRdb table, and some are missing; sequencing was by immunoSEQ multiplex PCR. The table shows some 14,000 clones, with approximately 88% occurring only once. Sequencing was performed on cells from a culture (not recorded whether cultured in vitro). These receptors came from a human donor with melanoma.

V is TRBV9 and J is TRBJ2-7, with D maybe TRBD2 (6 bases). The germline V and J ends were trimmed by 2 bases and 2 bases, with 17 bases remaining between them. Per the germline V gene, CDR1 is SGDLS and CDR2 is YYNGEE. This CDR3 has 16 amino acids. The CDR3 sequence: CASSVAVSGRTYEQYF. CDR3 nucleotides: TGTGCCAGCAGCGTCGCCGTAAGCGGGCGAACCTACGAGCAGTACTTC.

Note on this clone: The same CDR3 is also encoded by other DNA sequences in this sample. The chain employs TRBV11-2 and TRBJ1-2, with TRBD1 identical over 10 bases. The J segment lost 7 bases and the V segment lost 6 bases, leaving 11 bases of the junction unmatched. This CDR3 has 15 amino acids. Germline V lookup: CDR1 SGHAT, CDR2 FQNNGV. CDR3 DNA sequence: TGTGCCAGCAGTAGAGGACAGGGGGTTGGCAGTGGCTACACCTTC. This translates into CASSRGQGVGSGYTF. Looking up the rest from reference TRBV11-2 and TRBJ1-2 gives the full variable domain: EAGVAQSPRYKIIEKRQSVAFWCNPISGHATLYWYQQILGQGPKLLIQFQNNGVVDDSQLPKDRFSAERLKGVDSTLKIQPAKLEDSAVYLCASSRGQGVGSGYTFGSGTRLTVV.

This rearrangement joins TRBV10-3 to TRBJ2-5; D might be TRBD1 (6 bases). Germline CDR1 reads ENHRY; CDR2 reads SYGVKD. V was cut by 6 bases and J by 5 bases, with 19 bases left in between. The CDR3 sequence is 15 residues long. CDR3: CAISAGTRVPETQYF. Here the CDR3 DNA reads TGTGCCATCAGCGCCGGGACAAGGGTCCCGGAGACCCAGTACTTC.

This clone was seen a few times. The V gene is TRBV5-1, the J gene TRBJ2-1; D uncertain. Between the trimmed V and J ends, which lost 0 bases and 8 bases, there was a span of 15 bases. The CDR3 consists of 15 residues. Germline V CDR1 and CDR2: SGHRS, YFSETQ. The CDR3 spells CASSLVRFGVHEQFF. The DNA of the CDR3 is TGCGCCAGCAGCTTGGTTCGATTTGGGGTCCATGAGCAGTTCTTC.

The chain uses TRBV15 and TRBJ1-5; D gene uncertain. Trimming pared 1 base from V and 11 bases from J, leaving 18 bases between. The CDR3 is made up of 15 amino acids. Germline V gives CDR1 LNHNV, CDR2 YYDKDF (reference sequence). CDR3 DNA: TGTGCCACCAGCAGAGTAGGCCAGGTGGGGTCGGCCCAGCATTTT. It yields the protein CATSRVGQVGSAQHF.

The chain employs TRBV10-3 and TRBJ2-7, with 7 bases lining up with TRBD2. Germline V lookup: CDR1 ENHRY, CDR2 SYGVKD. The CDR3 has 15 amino acids. The V and J ends lost 0 bases and 2 bases, in that order; junction bases with no gene match: 4. Here the CDR3 DNA reads TGTGCCATCAGTGAGTCGATCGCGGGGGCCTACGAGCAGTACTTC. This sequence encodes CAISESIAGAYEQYF.

The rearrangement joins TRBV4-1 to TRBJ2-3; D remains unclear. The germline V gene has CDR1 MGHRA and CDR2 YSYEKL. The CDR3 totals 17 residues. The V gene lost 0 bases and the J gene lost 0 bases, with 13 bases spanning the gap. CDR3 sequence (DNA): TGCGCCAGCAGCCAAGAATCGCTGATTCCTAGCACAGATACGCAGTATTTT. Its protein is CASSQESLIPSTDTQYF.

This rearrangement joins TRBV7-9 to TRBJ1-1; 9 nucleotides align to TRBD1. There are 15 residues in the CDR3. Trimming removed 6 bases from V and 1 base from J; junction bases left unmatched: 6. Germline V CDR1 and CDR2: SEHNR, FQNEAQ (reference sequence). The CDR3 DNA reads as TGTGCCAGCAGTTCCAGGGGACAGGGGAACACTGAAGCTTTCTTT. Translation: CASSSRGQGNTEAFF. Full variable domain (outside the CDR3, taken from reference TRBV7-9 and TRBJ1-1): DTGVSQNPRHKITKRGQNVTFRCDPISEHNRLYWYRQTLGQGPEFLTYFQNEAQLEKSRLLSDRFSAERPKGSFSTLEIQRTEQGDSAMYLCASSSRGQGNTEAFFGQGTRLTVV.

The genes are TRBV7-6 and TRBJ2-2; D is perhaps TRBD2 (7 bases). CDR3 length: 20 amino acids. Germline V lookup: CDR1 SGHVS, CDR2 FNYEAQ. The ends were cut back, 1 base at V and 5 bases at J, with 26 bases in the middle. Here the CDR3 DNA reads TGTGCCAGCAGCTTAGTCGGTCCAACGCGGGGGCCCGGTGGGACCGGGGAGCTGTTTTTT. Translating gives CASSLVGPTRGPGGTGELFF.

The chain links TRBV5-1 to TRBJ2-5; D not resolved. The germline V gene encodes CDR1 SGHRS and CDR2 YFSETQ. The V end lost 4 bases, the J end lost 4 bases, and 14 bases lay between the germline ends. The CDR3 is 14 amino acids. CDR3 residues: CASSNTRIGETQYF. CDR3 nucleotides: TGCGCCAGCAGCAACACGAGAATTGGAGAGACCCAGTACTTC.

The genes are TRBV2 and TRBJ2-7; D tentatively reads TRBD1 or TRBD2 (5 bases each). This CDR3 comprises 15 residues. Trimming removed 1 base from V and 2 bases from J, with 12 bases in between. The V gene's germline CDR1 is SNHLY and CDR2 FYNNEI. For the CDR3, the DNA is TGTGCCAGCAGTGAAGAGGTGGGACCCACCTACGAGCAGTACTTC. This codes for CASSEEVGPTYEQYF.

This rearrangement joins TRBV4-1 to TRBJ2-1, with unresolved D. V was shortened by 4 bases and J by 9 bases, with 16 bases between the two germline ends. CDR3 length equals 14 residues. The germline CDR1 and CDR2 sequences are MGHRA and YSYEKL. The chain's CDR3 is CASSPLNSGPEQFF. The CDR3 bases are TGCGCCAGCAGCCCCCTTAATTCCGGGCCTGAGCAGTTCTTC.

The V and J genes are TRBV6-6 and TRBJ1-4; unclear D gene. The CDR3 loop spans 14 amino acids. Trimming left V 5 bases short and J 8 bases short, with 15 bases between. Germline CDR1 and CDR2: MNHNY and SVGAGI (reference sequence). This CDR3 is CASSQLPPREKLFF. In DNA, the CDR3 is TGTGCCAGCAGTCAATTACCTCCGCGAGAAAAACTGTTTTTT.

The sample holds a few counts of this clone. The chain is built from TRBV27 and TRBJ2-7, with 8 bases matching TRBD1. Trimming took 8 bases from V and 3 from J; bases not matched to a gene: 6. The CDR3 runs to 13 residues. Germline V CDR1 and CDR2: MNHEY, SMNVEV (reference sequence). CDR3 DNA sequence: TGTGCCAGCTCAAGACAGGGGATCTACGAGCAGTACTTC. As protein: CASSRQGIYEQYF.

CDR3 DNA: TGTGCCAGCTCACCCCCGGGGCCGAGGACTGAAGCTTTCTTT. Encoded protein: CASSPPGPRTEAFF. This chain connects TRBV18 to TRBJ1-1, with D tentatively TRBD1 (5 bases). Looked up from germline, CDR1 is KGHSH and CDR2 is LQKENI. CDR3 length equals 14 residues. Trimming took off 3 bases at V and 5 bases at J, with 13 bases between the two ends.

The V gene is TRBV2, the J gene TRBJ2-5; 8 bases are shared with TRBD1. Gene TRBJ2-7 matches the end of the DNA better, so the J call may be wrong. This CDR3 is built from 15 residues. Germline V gene sequence: CDR1 SNHLY, CDR2 FYNNEI. CDR3 DNA: TGTGCCAGCAGTGATGAGGCAGGGGGCCGCTACGAGCAGTACTTC. Translating gives CASSDEAGGRYEQYF.